This T cell receptor beta chain was found in a study of cytomegalovirus exposure and HLA in healthy donors. About the study: Earlier results showed approximately 110 million unique TCR beta sequences derived from around 170 million T cells. The study's findings and limits: The records held CMV serostatus as the only immune exposure information.

A note on this clone: What it recognizes is unknown.

V was clipped by 9 bases and J by 2 bases; unmatched bases: 10. Germline values: CDR1 ENHRY, CDR2 SYGVKD. The CDR3 is 15 amino acids. 13 Jbeta primers and 60 Vbeta primers were used for the PCR. Libraries were prepared by immunoSEQ multiplex PCR; TCRdb keeps only in-frame clonotypes and omits some of them. Recorded for this sample: tens of thousands of clones. V usage is TRBV10-3 and J usage is TRBJ1-1, with 9 positions matching TRBD1. The sample was PBMCs. The source of this sequence is a woman aged 40 to 50 in good health and CMV-seronegative. Written as DNA, the CDR3 is TGTGCCATTTCAAAACAGGGGGCAATAAACACTGAAGCTTTCTTT. This translates into CAISKQGAINTEAFF.